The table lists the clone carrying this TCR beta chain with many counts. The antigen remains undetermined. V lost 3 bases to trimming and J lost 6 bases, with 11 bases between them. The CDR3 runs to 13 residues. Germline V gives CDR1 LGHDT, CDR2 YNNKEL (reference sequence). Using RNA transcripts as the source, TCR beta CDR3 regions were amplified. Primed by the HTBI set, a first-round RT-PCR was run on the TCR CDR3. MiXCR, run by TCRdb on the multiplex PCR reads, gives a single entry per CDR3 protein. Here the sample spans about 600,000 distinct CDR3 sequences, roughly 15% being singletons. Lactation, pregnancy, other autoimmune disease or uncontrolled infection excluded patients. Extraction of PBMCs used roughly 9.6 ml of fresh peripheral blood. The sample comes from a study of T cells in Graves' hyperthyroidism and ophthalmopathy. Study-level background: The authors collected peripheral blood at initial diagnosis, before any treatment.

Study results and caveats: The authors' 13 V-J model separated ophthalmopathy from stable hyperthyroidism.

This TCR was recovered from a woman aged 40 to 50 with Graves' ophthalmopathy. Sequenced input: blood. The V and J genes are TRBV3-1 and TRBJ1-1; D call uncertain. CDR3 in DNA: TGTGCCAGCAGCCACGAAAGGAGATCTGAAGCTTTCTTT. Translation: CASSHERRSEAFF.